This T cell receptor (beta chain) was obtained from a study of CD8 T cells in ankylosing spondylitis. Overall study findings and caveats: Several of the motif variants were reported before in synovial fluid and blood from reactive arthritis. Significantly higher representation of disease-linked clones was reported for matched ankylosing spondylitis synovial fluid. Peripheral blood held disease-linked clones only at relatively low frequency, and these were CD8+.

Quantitative 5'-RACE with molecular barcodes generated TCR beta libraries. TCRdb reanalysed the 5' RACE reads using MiXCR and keeps one entry per CDR3 protein. The sample gives fewer than 200,000 distinct CDR3 sequences, 15% to 20% of which show up once; roughly 4.5% is in the top ten. This clonotype occurred a few times. Antigen specificity is unknown. Trimming left V 3 bases short and J 4 bases short, with 9 bases between. The CDR3 length is 14 residues. Germline V CDR1 and CDR2: MNHEY, SMNVEV (reference sequence). The sample was blood, either unsorted or a sorted T cell fraction (not recorded which). This TCR came from a male donor aged 5-29 years with ankylosing spondylitis or in good health (not recorded which). The J gene is TRBJ2-2, the V gene TRBV27; D gene ambiguous. The CDR3 sequence: CASSFFYSTGELFF. CDR3 DNA: TGTGCCAGCAGTTTCTTTTACAGCACCGGGGAGCTGTTTTTT.